These 26 T cell receptor beta chains share one sample of origin, sequenced in a study of T cell responses to AZD1222 COVID-19 vaccine. Method: immunoSEQ multiplex PCR; TCRdb's copy keeps in-frame clones and lacks some. The table shows about 85,000 clones, with around 85% occurring only once. Material: peripheral blood, obtained 28 days after the second AZD1222 dose. These receptors came from an adult who received the AZD1222 COVID-19 vaccine.

The V gene is TRBV19, the J gene TRBJ2-1, with D maybe TRBD1 (5 bases). The CDR3 contains 15 residues. The V gene lost 3 bases and the J gene lost 1 base, with 10 bases spanning the gap. Germline V gene lookup returns CDR1 LNHDA and CDR2 SQIVND (reference sequence). The CDR3: CASSIAGLSYNEQFF. As DNA, the CDR3 is TGTGCCAGTAGTATCGCAGGGCTTTCCTACAATGAGCAGTTCTTC.

V gene TRBV2 combines with J gene TRBJ1-6; 8 bases align to TRBD1. The CDR3 covers 14 residues. Germline assignment: CDR1 SNHLY and CDR2 FYNNEI. Trimming cost V 6 bases and J 7 bases; bases outside gene matches: 5. The CDR3 DNA is TGTGCCAGCAGCGGACAGGGTACGAATTCACCCCTCCACTTT. Its protein product is CASSGQGTNSPLHF.

This chain links TRBV28 with TRBJ2-1; 10 bases are a match to TRBD2. CDR1 and CDR2 from the germline V gene are MDHEN and SYDVKM. The CDR3 length is 17 residues. With 2 bases clipped from V and 5 bases from J, the junction kept 9 bases outside the gene matches. CDR3 in DNA: TGTGCCAGCAGTTTACCGCTAGCGGGAGTAGGGGACAATGAGCAGTTCTTC. Encoded protein: CASSLPLAGVGDNEQFF.

V gene TRBV19 combines with J gene TRBJ1-2, with D perhaps matching TRBD1 (5 bases). Germline CDR1 and CDR2: LNHDA and SQIVND (reference sequence). The CDR3 totals 13 residues. V lost 5 bases and J 8 bases, leaving 15 bases between the germline ends. The CDR3 loop reads CASSFLRGDGYTF. The DNA of the CDR3 is TGTGCCAGTAGTTTTCTGAGGGGCGACGGCTACACCTTC.

The chain links TRBV6-5 to TRBJ1-2; no reliable D call. Germline V lookup: CDR1 MNHEY, CDR2 SVGAGI. V dropped 2 bases and J dropped 2 bases, with 9 bases sitting between them. The CDR3 has 14 residues. In nucleotides, the CDR3 is TGTGCCAGCAGTTACAAGGCGTTGAACTATGGCTACACCTTC. It encodes CASSYKALNYGYTF.

This clone came up a few times. J is TRBJ1-5 and V is TRBV15; 7 nucleotides align to TRBD1. Germline V gene data show CDR1 as LNHNV and CDR2 as YYDKDF (reference sequence). CDR3 size: 15 residues. Trimming at V came to 1 base and at J to 5 bases, leaving 5 bases not matched to a gene. The CDR3 sequence: CATSRVTGTHQPQHF. The CDR3, as DNA: TGTGCCACCAGCAGAGTGACAGGGACTCATCAGCCCCAGCATTTT.

This clone was counted a single time. CDR3 sequence: CSASLTGGFNEKLFF. The CDR3 DNA reads TGCAGTGCTAGTCTGACGGGGGGCTTTAATGAAAAACTGTTTTTT. The chain uses TRBV20-1 and TRBJ1-4; the D gene is possibly TRBD1 (6 bases). The CDR3 length is 15 residues. CDR1 is DFQATT, CDR2 SNEGSKA, per germline (reference sequence). V shed 3 bases and J shed 4 bases, with 15 bases lying between them.

J is TRBJ2-7 and V is TRBV11-2; 8 positions match TRBD2. The CDR3 is 15 amino acids. Germline trimming cut 3 bases from V and 2 bases from J; bases unmatched to any gene: 6. Germline CDR1 is SGHAT and CDR2 is FQNNGV. Here the CDR3 reads CASSFGRGRTYEQYF. The CDR3 coding sequence is TGTGCCAGCAGCTTTGGGCGCGGGAGGACCTACGAGCAGTACTTC.

This clone was seen just once. The V call is TRBV11-2, the J call TRBJ1-1, with TRBD1 identical over 7 bases. Germline loops: CDR1 SGHAT, CDR2 FQNNGV. The CDR3 is 15 amino acids. The trim removed 0 bases at V and 10 bases at J, leaving 11 bases unmatched. The CDR3 bases are TGTGCCAGCAGCTTAGATCGTTATAAGGCAGGGGGAGCTTTCTTT. Protein product: CASSLDRYKAGGAFF.

The chain uses TRBV10-3 and TRBJ2-1, with TRBD2 matching over 11 bases. Trimming took 5 bases from V and 8 from J; bases not matched to a gene: 5. Germline CDR1 and CDR2: ENHRY and SYGVKD. This CDR3 has 14 amino acids. The CDR3 loop reads CAISFGTSGDEQFF. CDR3 coding DNA: TGTGCCATCAGTTTCGGGACTAGCGGCGATGAGCAGTTCTTC.

This clone came up once. The chain joins TRBV11-2 to TRBJ1-6, with 8 bases aligning to TRBD1. The CDR3 is 15 amino acids. Germline CDR1 reads SGHAT; CDR2 reads FQNNGV. The J segment lost 6 bases and the V segment lost 6 bases, leaving 7 bases of the junction unmatched. CDR3 in DNA: TGTGCCAGCAGATCAGTGACAGGGGTTAATTCACCCCTCCACTTT. The encoded protein is CASRSVTGVNSPLHF.

The rearrangement links TRBV30 to TRBJ1-1, with TRBD1 as a possible D gene (6 bases). The germline V gene encodes CDR1 GTSNPN and CDR2 SVGIG (reference sequence). The V and J ends lost 0 bases and 0 bases respectively, with 17 bases between them. The CDR3 loop spans 17 amino acids. CDR3: CAWSVRGGWGMNTEAFF. The CDR3 DNA sequence: TGTGCCTGGAGTGTTAGGGGGGGATGGGGAATGAACACTGAAGCTTTCTTT.

The V call is TRBV19, the J call TRBJ2-2, with D tentatively TRBD1 or TRBD2 (5 bases each). V lost 10 bases and J lost 9, with 21 bases in between. The CDR3 is 14 residues long. CDR1 and CDR2 (germline): LNHDA, SQIVND (reference sequence). CDR3: CATTSGLLGRELFF. Here the CDR3 DNA reads TGTGCCACGACATCGGGGCTCCTCGGTAGGGAGCTGTTTTTT.

The chain employs TRBV10-2 and TRBJ2-3, with D perhaps matching TRBD1 (6 bases). In germline, CDR1 is WSHSY, CDR2 SAAADI. The CDR3 has 14 amino acids. Trimming cost V 7 bases and J 5 bases, with 16 bases left between them. CDR3 loop: CASKGVGGGDTQYF. CDR3 sequence (DNA): TGCGCCAGCAAGGGGGTGGGTGGCGGAGATACGCAGTATTTT.

Of note for this clone: At one of its ends the junction is not consistent with the germline gene, which may arise from a read error. The CDR3 DNA is TGTGCTAGCAGCTTAAGACAGGGGAGCGCAGATACGCAGTATTTT. Translating it yields CASSLRQGSADTQYF. This chain connects TRBV7-7 to TRBJ2-3; 8 nucleotides match TRBD1. The CDR3 has 15 residues. The germline gives CDR1 SSHAT, CDR2 FNYEAQ (reference sequence).

This clone was recorded a few times. This chain connects TRBV7-8 to TRBJ1-1; the match to TRBD1 covers 7 bases. This CDR3 spans 13 amino acids. The junction had 5 bases not matched to a gene; V was cut back by 5 bases and J by 5 bases. CDR1 is SGHVS, CDR2 FQNEAQ, per germline. This chain's CDR3 is CASSPTGNTEAFF. The CDR3 nucleotides are TGTGCCAGCAGCCCGACAGGGAATACTGAAGCTTTCTTT. The whole variable domain, remainder taken from reference TRBV7-8 and TRBJ1-1, is GAGVSQSPRYKVAKRGQDVALRCDPISGHVSLFWYQQALGQGPEFLTYFQNEAQLDKSGLPSDRFFAERPEGSVSTLKIQRTQQEDSAVYLCASSPTGNTEAFFGQGTRLTVV.

V and J are TRBV6-5 and TRBJ2-5, with TRBD1 matching 8 bases. The CDR3 covers 15 residues. V shed 7 bases and J 2 bases; nucleotides not matched to a gene: 9. The germline V gene encodes CDR1 MNHEY and CDR2 SVGAGI. In nucleotides, the CDR3 is TGTGCCAGCACCCGAAGGGGACAGGTTCAAGAGACCCAGTACTTC. The encoded protein is CASTRRGQVQETQYF.

The V call is TRBV2, the J call TRBJ1-3, with 7 bases identical to TRBD1. CDR3 length: 15 amino acids. The germline gives CDR1 SNHLY, CDR2 FYNNEI. V lost 0 bases, J lost 9 bases, and 8 bases stayed unmatched. The CDR3 bases are TGTGCCAGCAGTGAAGCGAGGGACAGCCTCGGCACCATATATTTT. Protein product: CASSEARDSLGTIYF.

The chain uses TRBV30 and TRBJ2-1; D is uncertain. Germline V gives CDR1 GTSNPN, CDR2 SVGIG (reference sequence). There are 16 residues in the CDR3. Between the trimmed V and J ends, which lost 0 bases and 4 bases, there was a span of 16 bases. CDR3 sequence reads: CAWSVGLRGIYNEQFF. The CDR3 bases are TGTGCCTGGAGTGTAGGTCTTCGCGGAATATACAATGAGCAGTTCTTC.

This clone was seen only a few times. The chain recombines TRBV9 with TRBJ1-2; no clear D gene. Trimming removed 3 bases at V and 7 bases at J, with 13 bases between. Germline V gives CDR1 SGDLS, CDR2 YYNGEE. This CDR3 is 13 amino acids long. CDR3 protein: CASSAAIPLGYTF. The DNA for the CDR3 is TGTGCCAGCAGCGCTGCCATCCCACTTGGCTACACCTTC. The full variable domain, with the rest looked up from reference TRBV9 and TRBJ1-2, is DSGVTQTPKHLITATGQRVTLRCSPRSGDLSVYWYQQSLDQGLQFLIQYYNGEERAKGNILERFSAQQFPDLHSELNLSSLELGDSALYFCASSAAIPLGYTFGSGTRLTVV.

The chain carries TRBV5-1 and TRBJ2-7; 9 bases map to TRBD2. Germline assignment: CDR1 SGHRS and CDR2 YFSETQ. V was clipped by 0 bases and J by 7 bases; unmatched bases: 11. This CDR3 is 16 amino acids long. The CDR3: CASSLVGSGGRAEQYF. CDR3 nucleotide sequence: TGCGCCAGCAGCTTGGTTGGTAGCGGGGGACGCGCAGAGCAGTACTTC.

The CDR3 DNA reads TGTGCCAGCAGAAGGGGGGGACAGTCCTACGAGCAGTACTTC. Its translation is CASRRGGQSYEQYF. The rearrangement links TRBV6-6 to TRBJ2-7, with D perhaps being TRBD1 or TRBD2 (7 bases each). Per germline, CDR1 MNHNY and CDR2 SVGAGI (reference sequence). The CDR3 runs to 14 residues. Trimming removed 6 bases at V and 1 base at J, with 13 bases between.

The genes are TRBV6-5 and TRBJ1-1; D gene unclear. V lost 6 bases, J lost 1 base, and 15 bases lay in between. The CDR3 is 15 amino acids. CDR1 and CDR2 from the germline V gene are MNHEY and SVGAGI. CDR3 in amino acids: CASRTQFPPNTEAFF. The DNA for the CDR3 is TGTGCCAGCAGGACACAGTTCCCACCGAACACTGAAGCTTTCTTT.

This clone was recorded only once. The gene calls are TRBV27 and TRBJ2-1; 16 bases line up with TRBD2. The trim removed 5 bases at V and 9 bases at J, leaving 10 bases unmatched. The CDR3 runs 17 residues. CDR1 is MNHEY and CDR2 is SMNVEV in the germline V gene (reference sequence). The CDR3 spells CASSPPGLAGGPAEQFF. As DNA, the CDR3 is TGTGCCAGCAGTCCCCCGGGACTAGCGGGAGGGCCGGCTGAGCAGTTCTTC.

The chain links TRBV7-8 to TRBJ2-7, with 8 bases matching TRBD2. Per germline, CDR1 SGHVS and CDR2 FQNEAQ. The V segment lost 3 bases and the J segment 5 bases; nucleotides outside the gene matches: 9. The CDR3 covers 15 residues. Here the CDR3 DNA reads TGTGCCAGCAGCTTGGTAGCGGGGCTTGATGACGAGCAGTACTTC. Protein sequence: CASSLVAGLDDEQYF.

This clone appeared a single time. The rearrangement joins TRBV7-9 to TRBJ1-4; no clear D gene. This CDR3 is 12 amino acids long. V was cut by 2 bases and J by 8 bases, with 6 bases left in between. Germline assignment: CDR1 SEHNR and CDR2 FQNEAQ (reference sequence). In nucleotides, the CDR3 is TGTGCCAGCAGCTTAATCCCCGAAAAACTGTTTTTT. Amino acid sequence: CASSLIPEKLFF.